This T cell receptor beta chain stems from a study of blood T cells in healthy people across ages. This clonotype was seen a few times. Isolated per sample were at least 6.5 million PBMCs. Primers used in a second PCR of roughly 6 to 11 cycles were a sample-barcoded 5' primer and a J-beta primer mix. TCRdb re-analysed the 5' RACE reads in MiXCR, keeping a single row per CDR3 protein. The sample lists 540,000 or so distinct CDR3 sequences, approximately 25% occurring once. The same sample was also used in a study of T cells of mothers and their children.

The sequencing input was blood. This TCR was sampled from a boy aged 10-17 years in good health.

CDR3 coding DNA: TGTGCCAGCAGCCCCCAGGACAGGGTGTTTGGCACTGAAGCTTTCTTT. Encoded protein: CASSPQDRVFGTEAFF. The chain uses TRBV9 and TRBJ1-1; 8 bases line up with TRBD1. The germline V gene encodes CDR1 SGDLS and CDR2 YYNGEE. The CDR3 covers 16 residues. V shed 4 bases, J shed 4 bases, and the junction held 12 bases outside the gene matches.